What follows describes a single T cell receptor beta chain. This specimen belongs to a study of blood T cell repertoires in COVID-19. Looking at the study overall: Acute-phase and convalescent COVID-19 samples originated in the United States, Italy and Spain. Sample material is recorded as cDNA or gDNA derived from T cells, B-cell-depleted T cells, or PBMCs.

Authors' processing steps: Nucleated cell number was recorded as an estimate derived from reference gene primer amplification. Some clones are missing from TCRdb's copy, which holds only in-frame ones; the method was immunoSEQ multiplex PCR. V and J calls and clone size are given by that table; D and trimming were obtained from the DNA. This table holds some 94,000 clones, 70% to 85% found once. Germline values: CDR1 MNHEY, CDR2 SVGEGT. The length of the CDR3 is 15 residues. V was shortened by 6 bases and J by 0 bases, with 14 bases between the two germline ends. The source material was peripheral blood. V usage is TRBV6-2 or TRBV6-3 and J usage is TRBJ1-1; D is ambiguous. The receptor comes from a woman aged 55-69 years in a cohort sampled during active or convalescent COVID-19. CDR3 loop: CASSPLGRVNTEAFF. The CDR3 DNA sequence: TGTGCCAGCAGCCCCCTGGGCAGAGTGAACACTGAAGCTTTCTTT.